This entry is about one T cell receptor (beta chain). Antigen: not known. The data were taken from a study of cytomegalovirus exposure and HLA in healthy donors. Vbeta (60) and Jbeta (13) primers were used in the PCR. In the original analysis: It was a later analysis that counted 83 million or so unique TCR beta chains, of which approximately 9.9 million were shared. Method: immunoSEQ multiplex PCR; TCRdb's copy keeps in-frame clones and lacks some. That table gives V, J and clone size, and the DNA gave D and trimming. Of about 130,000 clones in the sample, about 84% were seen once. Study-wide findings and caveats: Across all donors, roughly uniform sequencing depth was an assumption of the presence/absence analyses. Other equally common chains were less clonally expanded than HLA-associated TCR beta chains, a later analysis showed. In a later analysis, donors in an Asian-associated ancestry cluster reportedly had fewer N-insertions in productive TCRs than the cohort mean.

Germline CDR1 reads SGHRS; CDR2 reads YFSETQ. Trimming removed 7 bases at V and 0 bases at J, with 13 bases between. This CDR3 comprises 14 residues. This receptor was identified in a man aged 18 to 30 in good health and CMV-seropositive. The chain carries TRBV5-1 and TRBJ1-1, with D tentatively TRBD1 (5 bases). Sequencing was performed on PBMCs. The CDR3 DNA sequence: TGCGCCAGCGGGCCGGGACTTATGAACACTGAAGCTTTCTTT. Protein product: CASGPGLMNTEAFF.